Each of the 18 T cell receptor beta chains below was sequenced from the same sample in a study of STAT5B mutations in CD4+ large granular lymphocyte leukemia. TCRdb keeps only in-frame clones here, not all; method: immunoSEQ multiplex PCR. In the table there are fewer than 35,000 clones, less than 80% of which are singletons. Sequencing was performed on CD4+ T cells from blood buffy coats. The receptors originated from a human donor in good health.

V usage is TRBV15 and J usage is TRBJ2-3, with D possibly called TRBD1 or TRBD2 (5 bases each). The germline V gene has CDR1 LNHNV and CDR2 YYDKDF (reference sequence). V was trimmed by 3 bases and J by 2 bases, leaving 12 bases between them. There are 15 residues in the CDR3. The CDR3 nucleotides are TGTGCCACCAGCAGCAGCGTGGGGGTCACAGATACGCAGTATTTT. It specifies CATSSSVGVTDTQYF.

The chain combines TRBV19 with TRBJ1-1; D unresolved. The V end lost 6 bases, the J end lost 7 bases, and 9 bases lay between the germline ends. CDR1 and CDR2 from the germline V gene are LNHDA and SQIVND (reference sequence). This CDR3 has 11 residues. CDR3 loop: CASRTSIEAFF. In DNA form, the CDR3 reads TGTGCCAGTAGGACGTCTATTGAAGCTTTCTTT.

The rearrangement links TRBV27 to TRBJ1-4, with D hard to call. This CDR3 has 15 amino acids. The V gene's germline CDR1 is MNHEY and CDR2 SMNVEV (reference sequence). The V gene lost 5 bases and the J gene lost 3 bases, with 13 bases spanning the gap. This CDR3 is CASSAQKGSNEKLFF. CDR3 coding DNA: TGTGCCAGCAGTGCGCAAAAGGGTTCTAATGAAAAACTGTTTTTT.

The V gene is TRBV5-6, the J gene TRBJ1-1; the D is unclear. Trimming shortened V by 4 bases and J by 1 base, and 14 bases separated the two germline ends. Germline CDR1 and CDR2: SGHDT and YYEEEE. The CDR3 totals 15 residues. The CDR3 DNA reads TGTGCCAGCAGCCCGCCGCGGGTGGAGAACACTGAAGCTTTCTTT. This sequence encodes CASSPPRVENTEAFF.

The rearrangement links TRBV30 to TRBJ2-1, with a tentative D call TRBD1 (6 bases). This CDR3 comprises 14 residues. In germline, CDR1 is GTSNPN, CDR2 SVGIG (reference sequence). Trimming cost V 0 bases and J 7 bases, with 13 bases left between them. The CDR3 DNA sequence: TGTGCCTGGAGTGTATCACTGCAGGGGAATGAGCAGTTCTTC. It codes for CAWSVSLQGNEQFF.

V gene TRBV11-3 combines with J gene TRBJ1-1; D not resolved. The germline CDR1 and CDR2 sequences are SGHNT and YENEEA. Trimming cost V 1 base and J 0 bases, with 15 bases left between them. CDR3 length: 17 residues. The CDR3 DNA reads TGTGCCAGCAGCTTAGGAGGACGGACCGTTATGAACACTGAAGCTTTCTTT. Protein: CASSLGGRTVMNTEAFF.

The chain recombines TRBV9 with TRBJ2-3; possible D gene TRBD2, 7 bases. The CDR3 has 15 residues. The germline V gene encodes CDR1 SGDLS and CDR2 YYNGEE. V was shortened by 2 bases and J by 2 bases, with 12 bases between the two germline ends. The CDR3 DNA is TGTGCCAGCAGCGTCGGGGGGCTGATCACAGATACGCAGTATTTT. Its protein is CASSVGGLITDTQYF.

The chain combines TRBV19 with TRBJ2-1; D remains ambiguous. This CDR3 region has 13 residues. Trimming removed 10 bases at V and 1 base at J, with 11 bases between. Germline V lookup: CDR1 LNHDA, CDR2 SQIVND (reference sequence). CDR3 protein: CATLGGSYNEQFF. CDR3 nucleotide sequence: TGTGCCACCCTAGGTGGGTCCTACAATGAGCAGTTCTTC.

CDR3 loop: CASSEALSTGYYGYTF. CDR3 DNA: TGTGCCAGCAGTGAAGCGCTTTCAACAGGTTACTATGGCTACACCTTC. The chain recombines TRBV6-1 with TRBJ1-2; tentatively, D is TRBD1 (5 bases). The germline V gene has CDR1 MNHNS and CDR2 SASEGT. V was cut by 0 bases and J by 3 bases, with 14 bases left in between. The CDR3 is 16 residues long.

This clone showed up just a few times. This rearrangement joins TRBV10-3 to TRBJ2-2; 10 positions match TRBD2. This CDR3 has 14 amino acids. V shed 6 bases and J 4 bases; nucleotides not matched to a gene: 2. Germline V gene sequence: CDR1 ENHRY, CDR2 SYGVKD. CDR3 sequence: CAIREREGTGELFF. Here the CDR3 DNA reads TGTGCCATCAGGGAGCGGGAGGGCACCGGGGAGCTGTTTTTT.

The V and J genes are TRBV5-1 and TRBJ2-2; tentative D call: TRBD1 (6 bases). The CDR3 runs to 16 residues. Looked up from germline, CDR1 is SGHRS and CDR2 is YFSETQ. V was trimmed by 4 bases and J by 0 bases, leaving 13 bases between them. CDR3 protein: CASSITGTTNTGELFF. CDR3 DNA: TGCGCCAGCAGCATAACCGGGACAACGAACACCGGGGAGCTGTTTTTT.

This chain uses TRBV5-1 with TRBJ1-1; 7 bases are a match to TRBD1. The CDR3 sequence is 15 residues long. Trimming took 7 bases from V and 0 from J; bases not matched to a gene: 9. CDR1 and CDR2 (germline): SGHRS, YFSETQ. The CDR3 here is CASQPKTGMNTEAFF. The CDR3, as DNA: TGCGCCAGCCAACCTAAGACAGGGATGAACACTGAAGCTTTCTTT.

The chain carries TRBV29-1 and TRBJ1-1, with 9 bases identical to TRBD1. The germline V gene encodes CDR1 SQVTM and CDR2 ANQGSEA. With V trimmed by 6 bases and J by 4 bases, 12 bases remained unmatched. CDR3 length equals 15 residues. CDR3 sequence (DNA): TGCAGCGTAAAAAACCCGGACAGGGGTGGCACTGAAGCTTTCTTT. Amino acids: CSVKNPDRGGTEAFF.

The chain has TRBV28 and TRBJ2-5; 10 nucleotides align to TRBD2. Germline V gene lookup returns CDR1 MDHEN and CDR2 SYDVKM. This CDR3 has 15 amino acids. J gave up 4 bases and V 5 bases, and 7 bases lay outside the gene matches. CDR3 protein: CASSSLAGGVETQYF. The CDR3, as DNA: TGTGCCAGCAGTAGTTTAGCGGGGGGTGTAGAGACCCAGTACTTC.

This clone was seen only once. This rearrangement joins TRBV2 to TRBJ2-1; a weak D match, TRBD2 (6 bases). V lost 7 bases and J lost 2, with 12 bases in between. The CDR3 loop spans 14 amino acids. Germline V gene sequence: CDR1 SNHLY, CDR2 FYNNEI. The CDR3 reads CASTGGGPYNEQFF. The CDR3 DNA sequence: TGTGCCAGCACCGGCGGAGGGCCCTACAATGAGCAGTTCTTC.

The chain is built from TRBV5-4 and TRBJ2-5; tentatively, D is TRBD2 (5 bases). Deletions cut 0 bases from V and 2 bases from J, with 8 bases between. The CDR3 is made up of 14 amino acids. Germline V gene sequence: CDR1 SGHNT, CDR2 YYREEE (reference sequence). Here the CDR3 DNA reads TGTGCCAGCAGCTTGGCGGGGTTACAAGAGACCCAGTACTTC. It translates to CASSLAGLQETQYF.

This chain connects TRBV7-8 to TRBJ2-1; D not resolved. The ends were cut back, 1 base at V and 0 bases at J, with 10 bases in the middle. There are 16 residues in the CDR3. Germline V lookup: CDR1 SGHVS, CDR2 FQNEAQ. The CDR3: CASSLVPGSSYNEQFF. CDR3 nucleotides: TGTGCCAGCAGCTTAGTACCCGGCAGCTCCTACAATGAGCAGTTCTTC.

The gene calls are TRBV5-5 and TRBJ2-3; TRBD2 matches at 12 bases. From germline, CDR1 is SGHKS and CDR2 YYEKEE (reference sequence). J lost 2 bases, V lost 3 bases, and 16 bases had no gene match. The CDR3 has 20 residues. The DNA for the CDR3 is TGTGCCAGCAGCTCCACCATTACTAGCGGGGGGCTGGGTTTCACAGATACGCAGTATTTT. Translation: CASSSTITSGGLGFTDTQYF.